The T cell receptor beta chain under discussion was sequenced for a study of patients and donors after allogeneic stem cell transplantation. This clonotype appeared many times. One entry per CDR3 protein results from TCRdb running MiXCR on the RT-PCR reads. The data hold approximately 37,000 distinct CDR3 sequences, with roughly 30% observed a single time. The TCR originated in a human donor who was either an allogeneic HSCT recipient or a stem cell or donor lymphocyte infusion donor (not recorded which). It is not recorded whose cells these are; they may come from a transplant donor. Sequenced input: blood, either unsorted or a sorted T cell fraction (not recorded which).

The CDR3 spells CASSFQANYGYTF. The CDR3 bases are TGTGCCAGCAGTTTCCAGGCAAACTATGGCTACACCTTC. The chain employs TRBV27 and TRBJ1-2; D is uncertain. The CDR3 totals 13 residues. V was cut by 3 bases and J by 2 bases, with 7 bases left in between. CDR1 and CDR2 from the germline V gene are MNHEY and SMNVEV (reference sequence).